This T cell receptor (beta chain) appears in the sequencing data of a study of T cells in Graves' hyperthyroidism and ophthalmopathy. This clonotype was observed many times. Amplified regions were TCR beta CDR3 sequences from RNA transcripts. HTBI primers drove first-round RT-PCR of the TCR CDR3. MiXCR, run by TCRdb on the multiplex PCR reads, gives a single entry per CDR3 protein. The sample holds some 770,000 distinct CDR3 sequences, about 15% seen once. The source material was blood. The TCR originated in a man in his late teens or twenties with Graves' hyperthyroidism.

The CDR3 region is CASSLREGLPDTQYF. CDR3 coding DNA: TGTGCCAGCAGTTTACGGGAGGGCCTCCCAGATACGCAGTATTTT. The chain carries TRBV27 and TRBJ2-3, with 8 bases lining up with TRBD2. The CDR3 runs to 15 residues. V was clipped by 2 bases and J by 4 bases; unmatched bases: 5. CDR1 and CDR2 from the germline V gene are MNHEY and SMNVEV (reference sequence).